What follows are 7 T cell receptor beta chains derived from one specimen sequenced in a study of T-cell reconstitution after alpha-beta-depleted transplantation in children. Library preparation (for TCRbeta) was performed with unique molecular identifiers. TCRdb itself ran the PCR reads through MiXCR, one entry per CDR3 protein. The table lists about 260,000 distinct CDR3 sequences, around 7.5% of them singletons. The sequencing here drew on PBMCs, mostly from graft donor cells, taken 180 days after TCRalphabeta/CD19-depleted stem cell transplant. All receptors come from a male patient between 10 and 17 years old who had a stem cell transplant for acute lymphoblastic leukemia, so the T cells may come from the graft donor.

V usage is TRBV19 and J usage is TRBJ2-4; D perhaps matches TRBD2 (6 bases). This CDR3 is built from 15 residues. Deletions cut 5 bases from V and 0 bases from J, with 11 bases between. CDR1 and CDR2 (germline): LNHDA, SQIVND (reference sequence). The CDR3 is CASSPEGLAKNIQYF. DNA of the CDR3: TGTGCCAGTAGTCCCGAGGGACTAGCCAAAAACATTCAGTACTTC.

V gene TRBV20-1 combines with J gene TRBJ1-1, with 7 bases aligning to TRBD1. Trimming took 6 bases from V and 1 from J; bases not matched to a gene: 8. The V gene's germline CDR1 is DFQATT and CDR2 SNEGSKA (reference sequence). CDR3 length: 14 amino acids. The CDR3 nucleotides read TGCAGTGCCAGGGGGGGCTTCGCGAACACTGAAGCTTTCTTT. Protein product: CSARGGFANTEAFF.

This clonotype appeared many times. The V gene is TRBV28, the J gene TRBJ2-1, with D perhaps TRBD2 (6 bases). Trimming stripped 1 base from V and 3 bases from J, with 13 bases between. Germline V gives CDR1 MDHEN, CDR2 SYDVKM. The CDR3 contains 16 residues. The CDR3 bases are TGTGCCAGCAGTTTATTTGCCGGGAGAGTCTACAATGAGCAGTTCTTC. It translates to CASSLFAGRVYNEQFF.

This clonotype was recorded once. A read error may be the cause here, since a much bigger clone is one base away. This chain joins TRBV7-8 and TRBJ1-1, with 11 bases identical to TRBD1. The CDR3 runs to 17 residues. Germline CDR1 is SGHVS and CDR2 is FQNEAQ. The CDR3: CASSSLGQGARNIEAFF. The DNA for the CDR3 is TGTGCCAGCAGCTCCCTAGGACAGGGGGCAAGAAACATTGAAGCTTTCTTT.

This clonotype was detected ten times or more. The chain links TRBV29-1 to TRBJ2-7, with a weak D call TRBD1 (6 bases). Trimming cost V 3 bases and J 0 bases, with 12 bases left between them. Looked up from germline, CDR1 is SQVTM and CDR2 is ANQGSEA. The CDR3 contains 14 residues. In DNA, the CDR3 is TGCAGCGTTGAGGTCCTGGACAGCTCCTACGAGCAGTACTTC. The encoded protein is CSVEVLDSSYEQYF.

The table lists this clonotype with many counts. The chain links TRBV12-3 or TRBV12-4 to TRBJ1-1; the D is unclear. V lost 1 base and J 3 bases, leaving 6 bases between the germline ends. The CDR3 is 13 residues long. DNA of the CDR3: TGTGCCAGCAGTTTAGAGGCGTACACTGAAGCTTTCTTT. It yields the protein CASSLEAYTEAFF.

This clonotype appeared many times. V gene TRBV10-3 combines with J gene TRBJ2-1, with 7 bases that match TRBD1. CDR3 length equals 14 residues. J was trimmed by 6 bases and V by 7 bases; bases with no gene match: 9. Germline CDR1 is ENHRY and CDR2 is SYGVKD. CDR3 region: CAIKGPGGINEQFF. For the CDR3, the DNA is TGTGCCATCAAGGGGCCAGGGGGTATCAATGAGCAGTTCTTC.